This T cell receptor (beta chain) was profiled in a study of cytomegalovirus exposure and HLA in healthy donors (dated by TCRdb to 2017 to 2019). About the investigation overall: In an earlier analysis of roughly 590 of the donors, 276 Gb of sequence data and 117 million unique TCR beta sequences from 150 million to 200 million T cells were reported. Donor age, sex, ethnicity and CMV serostatus were collected together with the repertoire data. Using immunosequencing, the study profiled T cell repertoires from about 650 subjects and related those repertoires to cytomegalovirus serostatus. Because of strong linkage in the cohort, five DR-DQ haplotypes were treated as single units for association and clustering. Every repertoire in the discovery cohort had been generated on one and the same sequencing platform. Typing coverage differed by locus: A, B, C, DRB1 and DQB1 were typed in roughly 620-630 donors, DQA1 in roughly 500, DPA1 in 606, and DPB1 in around 440. A later genetic analysis took genome-wide SNP genotypes for 398 of the 666 donors and used that subset as a discovery cohort. An earlier analysis of approximately 640 of the donors applied high-throughput TCR beta sequencing to assess whether each TCR beta V gene segment acted as functional or pseudogenic. The study aimed to test whether cataloging public T cell receptors could reveal signatures of past pathogen exposure. To study patterns of TCR occurrence, a later analysis re-analyzed previously published TCR beta repertoires from around 670 donors and added high-resolution HLA genotyping. HLA typing included class I and class II loci at four-digit resolution. Rather than drawing on any new phenotypic data, the later analysis identified candidate immune exposures from TCR beta sequences and the way those sequences occurred across donors. An early release that covered roughly 600 HLA-typed donors contained about 300 gigabases of sequencing data and tens of millions of unique TCR sequences. High-throughput TCR immunosequencing, statistical association of individual TCRs with disease status, and machine learning were combined to predict cytomegalovirus infection status. Of the roughly 400 genotyped donors, roughly 80% fell in the genetic ancestry cluster associated with self-reported Caucasian donors. A separate validation cohort of some 130 different subjects was used in addition to the roughly 670-subject first cohort. Among 398 genotyped donors of the cohort, an average of around 240,000 unique TCR beta nucleotide sequences were sequenced per donor, roughly 20% of them non-productive. Study-level results and caveats: The authors suggested that the approach could potentially be extended to other disease states and immunological phenotypes. Because counts were too low, fewer than 20 rarely observed V segments, including chromosome 9 orphons, were excluded from the earlier analysis of around 640 of the donors. A cluster of highly shared sequence variants was judged likely to be a technical artifact of the sequencing pipeline. A later analysis found that HLA-associated TCR beta chains were more clonally expanded and had lower generation probabilities than equally common non-associated chains. A later analysis associated 15,000 or so TCR beta sequences with specific HLA alleles at a false discovery rate of 0.05. Correlated functional status among segregating V segments might be attributable to linkage disequilibrium, but an unknown experimental factor could not be ruled out. In vitro tests confirmed that three of the cytomegalovirus-associated TCR beta chains recognize cytomegalovirus antigens. An association between a missense DCLRE1C variant and V-gene and J-gene trimming of TCR beta chains was found in a later genetic analysis and replicated in an independent cohort. This cohort had only TCR beta chains sequenced, and the lack of alpha or paired-chain data limited which features could be detected. In an earlier analysis of approximately 590 of the donors, most TCR beta V segments appeared in productive rearrangements about 87% or about 30% of the time, broadly matching IMGT annotations. In a later analysis, TCR association rates were found to vary across HLA loci, with the most associated TCRs seen for DRB1 alleles and the fewest for HLA-C alleles. According to a later analysis, most CMV-associated TCR beta chains appeared to be HLA-restricted, and the HLA associations seemed to be driven largely by CMV exposure. The only immune exposure information available for the cohort was CMV serostatus. The classifier was reported to diagnose cytomegalovirus status with high specificity and sensitivity in both the original cohort and the validation cohort. In a later analysis, several top co-occurrence clusters were reported to appear linked to parvovirus B19, influenza, CMV and Epstein-Barr virus. Strong co-occurrence of HLA alleles, especially DR and DQ, made assigning TCR associations to individual alleles difficult. Across donors, most TCR sequences were observed very rarely, whereas some public TCRs were present in many individuals. A further reported finding was that TCR beta sequences accurately predicted the HLA-A and HLA-B alleles for most subjects in the first cohort. The 87-base-pair reads could not distinguish some IMGT-functional V segments, including TRBV6-2 and TRBV6-3, so those segments were excluded. Because HLA typing was unavailable for some donors at each locus, only the typed subset was used in association tests. In the study, around 160 TCR beta chains were listed as associated with cytomegalovirus. Roughly uniform sequencing depth across donors was assumed in presence/absence analyses, although this assumption may not hold. Compared with the roughly 720-donor mean, donors in an Asian-associated ancestry cluster had fewer N-insertions in productive TCRs, according to a later genetic analysis.

Libraries were built with the immunoSEQ multiplex PCR assay. For the multiplex PCR, a mixture combining 60 forward primers for TCR Vbeta segments and 13 reverse primers for TCR Jbeta segments was used. A multiplex PCR assay on genomic DNA amplified the CDR3 region of rearranged TCR beta genes. The amplified TCR beta libraries were sequenced on the Illumina HiSeq System as 87-base-pair reads. From the authors' description of their analysis: In a later analysis, some 80 million unique TCR beta chains were counted across the approximately 620 repertoires, and about 9.9 million of these chains were shared by at least two donors. Raw reads were error-corrected and collapsed into unique sequences by a nearest-neighbor algorithm in which closely related sequences were merged to remove PCR and sequencing errors. Alignment of CDR3 sequences to IMGT reference sequences was used to assign V, D and J gene segments. For a sequence to be retained, a match of at least six nucleotides was required to both a V gene segment and a J gene segment. Rearrangements were called productive when the CDR3 lacked stop codons and stayed in frame with V and J; all others were non-productive. CDR3 was defined according to IMGT convention as the region running from the second conserved V-encoded cysteine to the conserved J-encoded phenylalanine. The earlier analysis of about 640 of the donors excluded any sequence lacking an unambiguous match to a single V gene segment. An earlier analysis of a few hundred of the donors called V segments functional above 56.7% productive rearrangements and segregating when the between-donor standard deviation exceeded 5%. A statistical classification framework was built to diagnose cytomegalovirus status from the catalog of TCR beta chain sequences. In a later analysis, V and J genes were assigned by comparing TCR nucleotide sequences against IMGT/GENE-DB human TR gene sequences. The TCRdist pipeline was used in a later analysis to assign CDR3 sequences and most-parsimonious VDJ recombination scenarios. In a later analysis, each TCR beta chain was defined by its CDR3 amino acid sequence together with its V-gene family, and reads without a unique V-gene family were excluded. To address suspected cross-contamination and a sequencing artifact, a later analysis removed several hundred highly shared, low-generation-probability nucleotide sequences. A later analysis calculated a clonal expansion index for each public chain from normalized within-repertoire ranks of inferred template counts. Generation probabilities in a later analysis came from a VDJ recombination model fitted to out-of-frame rearrangements, and those results were checked against IGoR. A later analysis scored TCR-TCR, TCR-HLA and TCR-CMV co-occurrence with hypergeometric tests, applying a repertoire-size bias correction to TCR pairs. A later analysis estimated false discovery rates by permuting HLA or CMV assignments 20 times. A later analysis grouped co-occurring TCRs with DBSCAN, adding TCRdist sequence similarity when clustering within HLA-allele-positive subsets. Repertoires with fewer than 30,000 or more than 120,000 public chains, plus five repertoires with anomalous nucleotide sharing, were excluded from co-occurrence clustering. In its TCRdb copy, this immuneACCESS table keeps in-frame sequences only and misses some clones. Where compared with another copy, unresolved V genes explain less than half of these, and the others have no known cause. The V and J calls and clone size are taken from that table; D and trimming were inferred from the DNA. The sample table gives around 76,000 clones. 1.4% to 1.5% of the sample comes from the top ten.

The cohort comprised under 700 healthy bone marrow donors. All cohort members were sampled while nominally healthy, although unrecorded immune exposures were likely present. The donor was CMV seronegative and belonged to the group of 380 or so seronegative cohort members. Every donor gave a peripheral blood sample, and the peripheral blood mononuclear cells from that sample were used for TCR beta sequencing. The Qiagen DNeasy Blood Extraction Kit was used to extract genomic DNA from the blood cell samples. Of note for this clone: The target of this receptor is not known.

V and J lose 6 bases and 5 bases, and a span of 13 bases separates them. The CDR3 runs 13 amino acids, cysteine and phenylalanine included. Just CDR3 DNA is preserved here, 39 bases in frame from base 1. According to the germline V gene (reference sequence), CDR1 reads MNHNY and CDR2 reads SVGAGI. The source of this sequence is an older woman in good health and CMV-seronegative. Recombination linked TRBV6-6 to TRBJ1-2, with no confidently assigned D gene. The source material was PBMCs. The bases read TGTGCCAGCAGCCCCGGGAGGGAATATGGCTACACCTTC. Translated, this gives CASSPGREYGYTF.